This T cell receptor beta chain was captured in a study of blood T cell repertoires in COVID-19 (dated by TCRdb to 2020 to 2022). Concerning the study at large: Samples from collaborators originated in the United States, Italy and Spain and spanned both the acute and convalescent phases of COVID-19. Subjects who had been exposed to COVID-19, were actively infected with it, or had recovered from it provided the deeply sampled blood TCRbeta repertoires that made up the dataset. A de-identified subject ID, COVID-19 status, age in years and sex were almost always included in the sample metadata. Samples came from the ongoing ImmuneRACE study (first 160 participants) plus 1,254 subjects from 6 global collaborators. The prospective study material was composed of cDNA or gDNA derived from T cells, B-cell-depleted T cells, or PBMCs. Where HLA class I and class II types were available, the types were taken from metadata supplied by the sample provider, not from assay-based typing. A freely available public database, intended as a resource for researchers studying the immune response to SARS-CoV-2, is where the repertoires were released. Overall results and qualifications from the work: The quantity of clinical and demographic metadata differed by source and by participant and was supplied without curation.

Comments on this clone: Its antigen is still unknown. No clone much larger than this one lies a single base away; base qualities are absent.

Each collaborating institution followed its own protocols to collect whole blood in K2EDTA tubes. Collaborator samples were shipped for TCRbeta analysis as frozen whole blood, isolated PBMCs, or DNA extracted from either sample type. Relative to germline, V is 9 bases shorter and J is 5 bases shorter, with 16 bases between their ends. There are 13 amino acids in the CDR3, from cysteine to phenylalanine inclusive. Only the CDR3 portion is preserved as DNA: 39 bases, with reading frame beginning at the first base. CDR1 and CDR2, per the germline V gene (reference sequence), are LNHDA and SQIVND. TCRbeta CDR3 regions were amplified from genomic DNA using the immunoSEQ Assay, a bias-controlled multiplex PCR. As for how the authors treated the data: The number of nucleated cells in each sample was estimated by amplification of reference gene primers within the assay. To quantify the absolute abundance of each unique TCRbeta CDR3 rearrangement, sequence reads were collapsed and filtered. Productive Simpson clonality was computed per sample as the square root of Simpson's diversity index over productive rearrangements. TCRdb re-hosts the immuneACCESS table, in-frame sequences only. Its copies lack some clones; in the studies checked, an unresolved V gene accounts for under half of them, and the cause for the rest is not known. V, J and clone size are those of that table, while D and trimming were read from the DNA. In this sample the table shows approximately 260,000 clones, around 82% of which occur a single time. The ten largest clones capture nearly 5% of the sample.

Sequenced input: peripheral blood. This TCR derives from a woman older than 75 with active or convalescent COVID-19. The chain is made from TRBV19 and TRBJ1-1; 6 matching bases give a weak D call of TRBD1. The DNA is as follows: TGTGCCAGCCATTTACAGGGTGGAACTGAAGCTTTCTTT. It translates as CASHLQGGTEAFF. The CDR3 plus the reference TRBV19 and TRBJ1-1 genes for the other parts give the full variable domain: DGGITQSPKYLFRKEGQNVTLSCEQNLNHDAMYWYRQDPGQGLRLIYYSQIVNDFQKGDIAEGYSVSREKKESFPLTVTSAQKNPTAFYLCASHLQGGTEAFFGQGTRLTVV.